This T cell receptor beta chain was identified during a study of blood T cell repertoires in COVID-19 (dated by TCRdb to 2019 to 2021). For the study in its entirety: Samples covering the acute and convalescent phases of COVID-19 were provided by collaborators in the United States, Italy and Spain. Sample metadata almost always included a de-identified subject ID, COVID-19 status, age in years and sex. The dataset comprised deeply sampled blood TCRbeta repertoires from subjects exposed to, actively infected with, or recovered from COVID-19. The material from the prospective study consisted of cDNA or gDNA derived from T cells, B-cell-depleted T cells, or PBMCs. The repertoires were released in a freely available public database intended as a resource for research on the immune response to SARS-CoV-2. HLA class I and class II types, where available, came from metadata supplied by the sample provider rather than from assay-based typing. Samples were obtained from the ongoing ImmuneRACE study (first 160 participants) and from over 1,000 subjects provided by 6 global collaborators. On the study overall, not on this receptor specifically: The quantity of clinical and demographic metadata differed by source and by participant and was supplied without curation.

Another Seattle source contributed samples from volunteer blood donors who had recovered from COVID-19. Whole blood was collected in K2EDTA tubes by collaborating institutions according to the institutions' own protocols. For TCRbeta analysis, collaborators shipped samples in one of three forms: frozen whole blood, isolated PBMCs, or DNA extracted from either of those sample types. TCRbeta CDR3 regions were amplified from genomic DNA using the immunoSEQ Assay, a bias-controlled multiplex PCR. Per the source publication's procedure: The number of nucleated cells in each sample was estimated by amplification of reference gene primers within the assay. To quantify the absolute abundance of each unique TCRbeta CDR3 rearrangement, sequence reads were collapsed and filtered. For each sample, productive Simpson clonality was calculated by taking the square root of Simpson's diversity index across productive rearrangements. TCRdb carries this immuneACCESS record with in-frame sequences only. Its versions omit some clonotypes, under half of them owing to an unresolved V gene in the studies checked, with the rest unexplained. V and J calls and clone size are as listed in that table; D and trimming were resolved from the DNA. Present in this sample are about 280,000 clones, around 88% of which were seen just once. The ten largest clones add up to roughly 2.1% of the sample.

Of note for this clone: The specificity of this receptor is unknown. There are no base qualities to consult, and no much larger clone falls within one base.

This TCR came from a woman aged 25 to 39 who had recovered from COVID-19. Sequencing was performed on peripheral blood.

The sequenced DNA: TGCGCCAGCAGCTACCGGGACAGGGTAAATGGCTACACCTTC. Protein translation: CASSYRDRVNGYTF. The sequence links TRBV5-1 to TRBJ1-2; 9 bases in the junction line up with TRBD1. CDR1 and CDR2 are drawn from the germline V gene: SGHRS, YFSETQ. V and J are trimmed by 3 bases and 6 bases, and the gene matches miss 6 bases of the junction. The CDR3 runs 14 amino acids, cysteine and phenylalanine included. CDR3 DNA only is kept here, 42 bases in frame from base 1.